A selection of T cell receptor beta chains follows, all from one sample in a study of blood T cell repertoires in COVID-19. Generated by immunoSEQ multiplex PCR, the TCRdb table keeps only in-frame clones and is missing some. The repertoire holds some 220,000 clones, with 80% to 90% as singletons. Material: PBMCs or T cells enriched from blood (not recorded which). These receptors were taken from a woman between 18 and 29 years old in a cohort exposed to, infected with or recovered from COVID-19 (not recorded which). Both conserved end residues are part of each CDR3.

cdr3_length j_call v_call cdr3_aa
16 TRBJ2-3 TRBV4-2 CASSQDGARGGDTQYF
17 TRBJ2-3 TRBV9 CASSVAGMASAVDTQYF
16 TRBJ2-3 TRBV5-1 CASSLPRGGSTDTQYF
15 TRBJ2-7 TRBV9 CASSPLGSSGYEQYF
11 TRBJ1-3 TRBV28 CASVTGNTIYF
16 TRBJ1-5 TRBV2 CASSGQGGYSNQPQHF
13 TRBJ2-7 TRBV6-5 CASTLVGQGEQYF
15 TRBJ2-2 TRBV9 CASSGGRWRTGELFF
14 TRBJ1-6 TRBV6-5 CASSQHRGRSPLHF
16 TRBJ2-2 TRBV28 CASSLEREGRTGELFF
14 TRBJ1-1 TRBV5-6 CASSLGGRDTEAFF
14 TRBJ1-3 TRBV19 CASSIARQSNTIYF
14 TRBJ1-2 TRBV19 CASSIAQVHYGYTF
15 TRBJ1-5 TRBV28 CASRPPGQYNQPQHF
15 TRBJ1-1 TRBV6-6 CASSYQDNLITEAFF
15 TRBJ1-4 TRBV7-8 CASSPRDSSLEKLFF
17 TRBJ2-3 TRBV6-4 CASSDHPMGLGADTQYF
15 TRBJ2-1 TRBV2 CASKGVRSSYNEQFF
14 TRBJ1-1 TRBV14 CASSHGSKGAEAFF
16 TRBJ2-3 TRBV9 CASSVGGSGGTDTQYF
15 . TRBV19 CASSPTSSYQEELFF
19 TRBJ2-7 TRBV5-1 CASSPRPGLAGARSYEQYF
15 TRBJ1-4 TRBV24-1 CATSDSRQGNEKLFF
17 TRBJ2-1 TRBV2 CASSVNGLAGAYNEQFF
12 TRBJ2-1 TRBV10-2 CASTGGGRVQFF
14 TRBJ1-2 TRBV11-2 CASTIRGSNYGYTF
16 TRBJ2-3 TRBV24-1 CATSDRRTDSTDTQYF
17 TRBJ2-3 TRBV11-3 CASSLRASGGGTDTQYF
14 TRBJ1-1 TRBV29-1 CSVAGQGGRTEAFF
12 TRBJ2-7 TRBV7-9 CASSVDRYEQYF
15 TRBJ2-5 TRBV7-2 CASSLFRGFQETQYF
15 TRBJ1-6 TRBV7-8 CASSPGTGGDSPLHF
15 TRBJ2-3 TRBV2 CASRRDRRSTDTQYF
11 TRBJ1-4 TRBV15 CATSRDSALFF
13 TRBJ1-6 TRBV5-4 CASRYSYNSPLHF
14 TRBJ2-2 TRBV6-5 CASMEPGLSGELFF
13 TRBJ1-1 TRBV19 CASRGDFNTEAFF